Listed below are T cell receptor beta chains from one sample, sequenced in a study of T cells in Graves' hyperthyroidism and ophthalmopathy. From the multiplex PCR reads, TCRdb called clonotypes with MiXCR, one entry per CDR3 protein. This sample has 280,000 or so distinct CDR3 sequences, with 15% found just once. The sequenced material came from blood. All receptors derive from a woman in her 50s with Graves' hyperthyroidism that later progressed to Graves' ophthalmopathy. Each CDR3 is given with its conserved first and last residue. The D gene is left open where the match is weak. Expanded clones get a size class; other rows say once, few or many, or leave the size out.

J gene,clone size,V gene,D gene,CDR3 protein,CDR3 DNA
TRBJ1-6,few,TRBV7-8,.,CASSLAAGSNSPLHF,TGTGCCAGCAGCTTAGCAGCGGGGTCTAATTCACCCCTCCACTTT
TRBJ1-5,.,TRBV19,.,CASSLRDQPQHF,TGTGCCAGTAGTCTAAGGGATCAGCCCCAGCATTTT
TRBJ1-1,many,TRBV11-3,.,CASSLGGPREEAFF,TGTGCCAGCAGCTTAGGGGGGCCCAGGGAAGAAGCTTTCTTT
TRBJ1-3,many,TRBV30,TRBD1,CAWGGLGDSGNTIYF,TGTGCCTGGGGGGGCCTAGGGGACAGTGGAAACACCATATATTTT
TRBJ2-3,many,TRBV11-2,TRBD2,CASSFPSGSGTDTQYF,TGTGCCAGCAGCTTCCCTAGCGGGAGTGGCACAGATACGCAGTATTTT
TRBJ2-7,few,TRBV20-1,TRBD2,CSVTRGLAGNEQYF,TGCAGTGTAACTAGGGGACTAGCGGGGAACGAGCAGTACTTC
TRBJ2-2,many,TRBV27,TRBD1,CASSSTDRDGTGELFF,TGTGCCAGCAGTTCCACCGACAGGGACGGCACCGGGGAGCTGTTTTTT
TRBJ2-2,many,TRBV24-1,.,CATSDSDRSNTGELFF,TGTGCCACCAGTGACTCCGACAGGTCGAACACCGGGGAGCTGTTTTTT
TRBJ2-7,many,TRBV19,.,CASSNRPAYEQYF,TGTGCCAGTAGTAACCGACCTGCGTACGAGCAGTACTTC
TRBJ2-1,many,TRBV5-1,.,CASSLVGVRSNEQFF,TGCGCCAGCAGCTTGGTTGGCGTCAGAAGTAATGAGCAGTTCTTC
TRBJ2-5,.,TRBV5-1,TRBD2,CASSLGLASWETQYF,TGCGCCAGCAGCTTGGGACTAGCGTCCTGGGAGACCCAGTACTTC
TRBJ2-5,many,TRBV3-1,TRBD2,CASSQDIRIAGEVQETQYF,TGTGCCAGCAGCCAAGACATACGAATAGCGGGAGAGGTCCAAGAGACCCAGTACTTC
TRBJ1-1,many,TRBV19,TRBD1,CASSIGWGQGFTEAFF,TGTGCCAGTAGTATTGGATGGGGACAGGGATTTACTGAAGCTTTCTTT
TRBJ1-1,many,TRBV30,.,CAWSVITNTEAFF,TGTGCCTGGAGTGTAATAACGAACACTGAAGCTTTCTTT
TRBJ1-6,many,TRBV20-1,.,CSARDWGRGVYNSPLHF,TGCAGTGCTAGAGATTGGGGAAGAGGGGTTTATAATTCACCCCTCCACTTT
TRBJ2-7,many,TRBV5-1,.,CASSLGRRYEQYF,TGCGCCAGCAGCTTGGGCCGTCGCTACGAGCAGTACTTC
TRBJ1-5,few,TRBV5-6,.,CASSSLAGALLGSQHF,TGTGCCAGCAGCTCCCTGGCGGGGGCCCTCCTGGGGTCCCAGCATTTT
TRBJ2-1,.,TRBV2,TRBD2,CASSKLAGGTYNEQFF,TGTGCCAGCAGTAAACTAGCGGGAGGCACTTACAATGAGCAGTTCTTC
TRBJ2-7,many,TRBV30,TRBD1,CAFRQGIHYEQYF,TGTGCCTTCAGACAGGGGATTCACTACGAGCAGTACTTC
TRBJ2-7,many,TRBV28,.,CASTEPGSYEQYF,TGTGCCAGCACCGAGCCGGGGTCCTACGAGCAGTACTTC
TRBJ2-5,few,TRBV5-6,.,CASIQRRGQETQYF,TGTGCCAGCATCCAGCGGAGGGGGCAAGAGACCCAGTACTTC
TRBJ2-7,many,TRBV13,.,CASSSRPYEQYF,TGTGCCAGCAGTTCCCGCCCCTACGAGCAGTACTTC
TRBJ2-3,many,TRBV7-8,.,CASSSRGPDTQYF,TGTGCCAGCAGCAGCCGGGGACCAGATACGCAGTATTTT
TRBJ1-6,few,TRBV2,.,CASSELGAGDWNSPLHF,TGTGCCAGCAGTGAATTAGGGGCAGGGGACTGGAATTCACCCCTCCACTTT
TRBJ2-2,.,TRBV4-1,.,CASSQGVPSAGELFF,TGCGCCAGCAGCCAGGGGGTCCCAAGCGCGGGGGAGCTGTTTTTT
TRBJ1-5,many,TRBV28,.,CASSLSRTRGSNQPQHF,TGTGCCAGCAGTTTATCACGAACAAGGGGAAGCAATCAGCCCCAGCATTTT
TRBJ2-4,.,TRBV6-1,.,CATRWGLAKNIQYF,TGTGCCACCCGGTGGGGCCTAGCCAAAAACATTCAGTACTTC
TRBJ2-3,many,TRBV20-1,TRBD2,CSARELAVKNTDTQYF,TGCAGTGCTAGAGAACTAGCGGTCAAGAACACAGATACGCAGTATTTT
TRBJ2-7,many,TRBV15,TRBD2,CATSTSLPGLAGVEQYF,TGTGCCACCAGCACCTCCCTCCCCGGGCTAGCGGGAGTCGAGCAGTACTTC
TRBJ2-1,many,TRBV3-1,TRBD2,CASSQGIAGGSYNEQFF,TGTGCCAGCAGCCAAGGAATAGCGGGGGGGTCCTACAATGAGCAGTTCTTC
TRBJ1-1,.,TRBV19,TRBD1,CASSLMQGARAEAFF,TGTGCCAGTAGCCTGATGCAGGGGGCCAGGGCTGAAGCTTTCTTT
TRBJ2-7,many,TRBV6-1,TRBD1,CASRHAGTEVYEQYF,TGTGCCAGCAGACACGCCGGGACAGAGGTTTACGAGCAGTACTTC
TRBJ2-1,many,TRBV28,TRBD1,CASSGWGQGNNEQFF,TGTGCCAGCAGCGGGTGGGGACAGGGCAACAATGAGCAGTTCTTC
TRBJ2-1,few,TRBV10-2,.,CASKEGDARDEQFF,TGCGCCTCAAAAGAGGGGGACGCGCGGGATGAGCAGTTCTTC
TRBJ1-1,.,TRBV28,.,CASRPGRTTSNTEAFF,TGTGCCAGCAGGCCCGGACGGACCACTTCGAACACTGAAGCTTTCTTT
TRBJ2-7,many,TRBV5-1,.,CASSDKSYEQYF,TGCGCCAGCAGCGACAAAAGTTATGAGCAGTACTTC
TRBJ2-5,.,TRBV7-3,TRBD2,CASSSLTGTSGMRETQYF,TGTGCCAGCAGCTCCCTGACCGGGACTAGCGGGATGAGGGAGACCCAGTACTTC
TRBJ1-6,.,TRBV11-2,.,CASSLSGLSSYNSPLHF,TGTGCCAGCAGCTTATCGGGATTAAGCTCCTATAATTCACCCCTCCACTTT
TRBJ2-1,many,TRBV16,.,CASSQSYNEQFF,TGTGCCAGCAGCCAATCCTACAATGAGCAGTTCTTC
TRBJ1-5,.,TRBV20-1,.,CSARSDSSQPQHF,TGCAGTGCTAGATCGGACTCATCTCAGCCCCAGCATTTT
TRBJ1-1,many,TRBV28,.,CASSLIPFSRTDVMNTEAFF,TGTGCCAGCAGTTTAATCCCTTTTAGTAGGACCGACGTGATGAACACTGAAGCTTTCTTT
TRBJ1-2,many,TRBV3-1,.,CASSQAMVYGYTF,TGTGCCAGCAGCCAAGCGATGGTCTATGGCTACACCTTC
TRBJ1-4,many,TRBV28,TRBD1,CASSGRDRDNEKLFF,TGTGCCAGCAGTGGCAGGGACAGAGATAATGAAAAACTGTTTTTT
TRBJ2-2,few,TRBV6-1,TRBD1,CASDSYGTGAGELFF,TGTGCCAGCGATTCTTACGGGACAGGGGCCGGGGAGCTGTTTTTT
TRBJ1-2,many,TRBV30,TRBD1,CAWNTGQGYGYTF,TGTGCCTGGAATACCGGACAGGGATATGGCTACACCTTC